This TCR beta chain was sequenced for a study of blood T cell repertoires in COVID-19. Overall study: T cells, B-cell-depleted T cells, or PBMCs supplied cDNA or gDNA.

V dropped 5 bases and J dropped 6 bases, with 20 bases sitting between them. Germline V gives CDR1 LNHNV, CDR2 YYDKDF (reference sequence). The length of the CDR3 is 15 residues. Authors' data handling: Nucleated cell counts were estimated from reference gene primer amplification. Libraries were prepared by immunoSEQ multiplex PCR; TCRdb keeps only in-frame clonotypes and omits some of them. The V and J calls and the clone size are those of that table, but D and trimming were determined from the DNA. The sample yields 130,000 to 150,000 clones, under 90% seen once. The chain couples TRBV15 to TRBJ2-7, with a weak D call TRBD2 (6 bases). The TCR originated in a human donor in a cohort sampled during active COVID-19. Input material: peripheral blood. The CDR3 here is CATSVGTPHRPEQYF. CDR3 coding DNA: TGTGCCACCAGCGTGGGGACTCCCCACCGGCCCGAGCAGTACTTC.